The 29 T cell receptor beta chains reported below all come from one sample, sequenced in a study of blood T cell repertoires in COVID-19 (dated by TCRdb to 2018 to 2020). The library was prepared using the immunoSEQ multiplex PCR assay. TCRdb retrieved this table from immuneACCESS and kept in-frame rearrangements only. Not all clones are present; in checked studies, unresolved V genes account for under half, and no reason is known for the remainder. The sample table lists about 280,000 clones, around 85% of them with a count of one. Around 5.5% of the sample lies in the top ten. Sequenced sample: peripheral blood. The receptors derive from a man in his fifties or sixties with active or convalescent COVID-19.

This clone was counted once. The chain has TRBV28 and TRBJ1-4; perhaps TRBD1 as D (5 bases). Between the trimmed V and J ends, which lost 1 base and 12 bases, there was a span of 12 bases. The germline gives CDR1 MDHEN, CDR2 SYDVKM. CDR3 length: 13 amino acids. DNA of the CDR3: TGTGCCAGCAGTTTATCGGGGGGAAGGGAACTGTTTTTT. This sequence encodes CASSLSGGRELFF.

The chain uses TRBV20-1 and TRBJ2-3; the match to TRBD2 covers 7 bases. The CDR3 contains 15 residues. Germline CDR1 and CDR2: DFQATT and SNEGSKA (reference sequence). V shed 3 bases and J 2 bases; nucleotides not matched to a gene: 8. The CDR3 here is CSASLPAGYTDTQYF. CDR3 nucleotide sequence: TGCAGTGCTAGTCTCCCAGCGGGATACACAGATACGCAGTATTTT.

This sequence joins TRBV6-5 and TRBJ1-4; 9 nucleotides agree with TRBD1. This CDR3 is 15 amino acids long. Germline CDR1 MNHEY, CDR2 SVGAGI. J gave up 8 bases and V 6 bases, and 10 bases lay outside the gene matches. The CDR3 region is CASSTGQGGIEKLFF. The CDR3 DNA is TGTGCCAGCAGCACGGGACAGGGTGGAATCGAAAAACTGTTTTTT.

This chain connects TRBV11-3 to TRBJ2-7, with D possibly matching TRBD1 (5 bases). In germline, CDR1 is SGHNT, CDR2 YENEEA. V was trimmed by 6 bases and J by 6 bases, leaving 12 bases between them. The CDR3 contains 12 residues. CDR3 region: CASSFTGTEQYF. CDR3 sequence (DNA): TGTGCCAGCAGTTTCACAGGTACCGAGCAGTACTTC.

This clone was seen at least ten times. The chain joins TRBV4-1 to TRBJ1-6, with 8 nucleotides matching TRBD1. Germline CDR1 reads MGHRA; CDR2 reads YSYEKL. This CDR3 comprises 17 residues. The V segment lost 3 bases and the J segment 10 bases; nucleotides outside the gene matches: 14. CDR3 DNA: TGCGCCAGCAGCCAGATCGACAGGGGCCCGGTAGGCTCACCCCTCCACTTT. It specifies CASSQIDRGPVGSPLHF.

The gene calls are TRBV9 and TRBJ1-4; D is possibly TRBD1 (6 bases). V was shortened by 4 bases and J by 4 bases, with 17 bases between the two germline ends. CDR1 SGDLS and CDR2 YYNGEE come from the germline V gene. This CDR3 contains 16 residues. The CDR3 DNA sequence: TGTGCCAGCAGCCCCCGACAACAGGGATTTAATGAAAAACTGTTTTTT. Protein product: CASSPRQQGFNEKLFF.

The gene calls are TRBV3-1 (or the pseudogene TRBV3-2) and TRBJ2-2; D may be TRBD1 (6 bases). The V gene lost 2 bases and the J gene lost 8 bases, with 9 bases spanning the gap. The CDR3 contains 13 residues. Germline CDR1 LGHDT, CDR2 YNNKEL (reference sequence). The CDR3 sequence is CASSQTGIGELFF. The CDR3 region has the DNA TGTGCCAGCAGCCAAACAGGGATAGGGGAGCTGTTTTTT.

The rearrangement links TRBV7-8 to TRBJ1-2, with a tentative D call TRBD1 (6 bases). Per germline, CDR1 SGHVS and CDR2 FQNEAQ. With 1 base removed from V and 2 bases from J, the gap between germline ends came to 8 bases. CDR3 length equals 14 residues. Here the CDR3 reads CASSLGDRNYGYTF. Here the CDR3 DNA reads TGTGCCAGCAGCTTAGGAGACAGGAACTATGGCTACACCTTC.

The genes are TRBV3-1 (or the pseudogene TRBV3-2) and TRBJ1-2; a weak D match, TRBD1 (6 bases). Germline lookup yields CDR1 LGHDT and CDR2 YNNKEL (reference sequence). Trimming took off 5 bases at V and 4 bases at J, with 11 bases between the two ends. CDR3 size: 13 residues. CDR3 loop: CASSVGQLYGYTF. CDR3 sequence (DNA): TGTGCCAGCAGCGTTGGACAGCTCTATGGCTACACCTTC.

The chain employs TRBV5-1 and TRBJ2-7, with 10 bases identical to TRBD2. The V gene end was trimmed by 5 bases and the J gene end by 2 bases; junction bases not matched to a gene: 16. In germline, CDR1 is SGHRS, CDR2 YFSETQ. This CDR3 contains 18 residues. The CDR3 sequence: CASSTGWLAGVGAYEQYF. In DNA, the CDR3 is TGCGCCAGCAGTACCGGTTGGCTAGCGGGAGTGGGCGCCTACGAGCAGTACTTC.

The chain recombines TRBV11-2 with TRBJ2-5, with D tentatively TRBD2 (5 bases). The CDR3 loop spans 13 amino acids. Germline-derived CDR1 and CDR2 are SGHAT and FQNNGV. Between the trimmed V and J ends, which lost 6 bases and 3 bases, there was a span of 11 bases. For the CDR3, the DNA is TGTGCCAGCAGATCGTTGAGGGAAGAGACCCAGTACTTC. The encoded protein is CASRSLREETQYF.

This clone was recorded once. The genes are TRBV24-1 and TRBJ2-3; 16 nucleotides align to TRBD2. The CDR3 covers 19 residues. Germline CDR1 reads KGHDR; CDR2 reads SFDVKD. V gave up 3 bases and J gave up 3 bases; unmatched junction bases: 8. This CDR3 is CATSDVPGLAGGRTDTQYF. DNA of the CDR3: TGTGCCACCAGTGATGTCCCGGGACTAGCGGGAGGGCGGACAGATACGCAGTATTTT.

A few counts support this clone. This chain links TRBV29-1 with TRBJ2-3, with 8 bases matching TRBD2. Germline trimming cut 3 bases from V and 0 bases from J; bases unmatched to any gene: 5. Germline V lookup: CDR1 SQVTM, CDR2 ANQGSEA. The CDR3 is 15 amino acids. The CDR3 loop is CSVDLSGTSTDTQYF. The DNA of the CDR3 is TGCAGCGTTGACCTTAGCGGGACTAGCACAGATACGCAGTATTTT.

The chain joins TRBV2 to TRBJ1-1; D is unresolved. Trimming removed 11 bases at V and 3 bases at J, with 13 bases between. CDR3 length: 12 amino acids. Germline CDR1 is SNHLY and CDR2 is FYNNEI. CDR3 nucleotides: TGTGCCCGCCTCATCGGAGACACTGAAGCTTTCTTT. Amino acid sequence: CARLIGDTEAFF.

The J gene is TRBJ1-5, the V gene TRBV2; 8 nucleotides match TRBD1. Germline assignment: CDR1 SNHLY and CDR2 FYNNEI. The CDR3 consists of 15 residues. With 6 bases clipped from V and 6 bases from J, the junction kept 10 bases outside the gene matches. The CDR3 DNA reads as TGTGCCAGCAGCCCCCGGACAGGGACAGGTCAGCCCCAGCATTTT. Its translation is CASSPRTGTGQPQHF.

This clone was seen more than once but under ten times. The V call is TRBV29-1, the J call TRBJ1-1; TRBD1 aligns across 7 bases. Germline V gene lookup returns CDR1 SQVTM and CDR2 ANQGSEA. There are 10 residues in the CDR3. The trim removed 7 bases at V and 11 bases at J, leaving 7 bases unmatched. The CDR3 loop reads CSGEQGRAFF. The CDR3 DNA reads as TGCAGCGGGGAACAGGGGAGGGCTTTCTTT.

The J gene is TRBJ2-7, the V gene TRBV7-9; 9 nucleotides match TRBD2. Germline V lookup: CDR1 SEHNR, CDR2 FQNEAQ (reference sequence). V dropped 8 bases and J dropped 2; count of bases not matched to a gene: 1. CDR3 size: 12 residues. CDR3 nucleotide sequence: TGTGCCAGCGGACTAGCGACCTACGAGCAGTACTTC. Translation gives CASGLATYEQYF.

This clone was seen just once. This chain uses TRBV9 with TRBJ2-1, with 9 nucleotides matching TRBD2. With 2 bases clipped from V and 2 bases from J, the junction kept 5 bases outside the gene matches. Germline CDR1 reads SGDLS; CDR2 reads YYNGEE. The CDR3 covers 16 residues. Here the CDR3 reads CASSVGLAGTYNEQFF. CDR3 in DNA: TGTGCCAGCAGCGTGGGGCTAGCGGGAACCTACAATGAGCAGTTCTTC.

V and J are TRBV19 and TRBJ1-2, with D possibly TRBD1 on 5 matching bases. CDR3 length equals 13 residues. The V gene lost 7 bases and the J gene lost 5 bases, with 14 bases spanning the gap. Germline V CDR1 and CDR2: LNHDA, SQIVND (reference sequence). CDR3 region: CASTFGADYGYTF. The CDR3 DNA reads TGTGCCAGTACTTTTGGGGCGGATTATGGCTACACCTTC.

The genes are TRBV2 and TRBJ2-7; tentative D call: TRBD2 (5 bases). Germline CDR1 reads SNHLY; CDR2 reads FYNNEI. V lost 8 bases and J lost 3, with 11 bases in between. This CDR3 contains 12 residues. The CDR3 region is CASWTGYYEQYF. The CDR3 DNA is TGTGCCAGCTGGACTGGGTACTACGAGCAGTACTTC.

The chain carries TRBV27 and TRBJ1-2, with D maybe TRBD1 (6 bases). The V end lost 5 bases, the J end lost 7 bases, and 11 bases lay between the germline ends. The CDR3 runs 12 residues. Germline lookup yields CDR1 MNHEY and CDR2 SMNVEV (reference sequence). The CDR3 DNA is TGTGCCAGCAGTGGGGGGGGCGGTGGCTACACCTTC. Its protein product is CASSGGGGGYTF.

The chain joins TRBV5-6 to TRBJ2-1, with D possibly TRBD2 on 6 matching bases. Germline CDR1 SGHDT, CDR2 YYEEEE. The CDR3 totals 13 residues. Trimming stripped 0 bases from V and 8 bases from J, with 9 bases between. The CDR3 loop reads CASSLASVHEQFF. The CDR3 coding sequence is TGTGCCAGCAGCTTGGCTAGCGTCCATGAGCAGTTCTTC.

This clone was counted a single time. The CDR3 DNA sequence: TGCGCCAGCAGCTTGGTCCCCGGAGAGAACACTGAAGCTTTCTTT. Its protein is CASSLVPGENTEAFF. The chain recombines TRBV5-1 with TRBJ1-1; D gene uncertain. CDR3 size: 15 residues. Trimming pared 0 bases from V and 1 base from J, leaving 10 bases between. The V gene's germline CDR1 is SGHRS and CDR2 YFSETQ.

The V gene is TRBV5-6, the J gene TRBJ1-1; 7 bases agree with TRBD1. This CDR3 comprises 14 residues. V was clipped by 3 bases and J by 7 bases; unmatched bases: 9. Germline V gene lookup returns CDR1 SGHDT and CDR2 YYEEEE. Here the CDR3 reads CASSSPTGFDEAFF. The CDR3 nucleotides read TGTGCCAGCAGCTCCCCGACAGGGTTTGATGAAGCTTTCTTT.

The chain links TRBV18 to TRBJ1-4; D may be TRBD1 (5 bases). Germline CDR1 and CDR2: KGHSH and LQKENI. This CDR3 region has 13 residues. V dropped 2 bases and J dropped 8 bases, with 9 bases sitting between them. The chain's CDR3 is CASSPSGKEKLFF. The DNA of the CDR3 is TGTGCCAGCTCACCATCAGGGAAGGAAAAACTGTTTTTT.

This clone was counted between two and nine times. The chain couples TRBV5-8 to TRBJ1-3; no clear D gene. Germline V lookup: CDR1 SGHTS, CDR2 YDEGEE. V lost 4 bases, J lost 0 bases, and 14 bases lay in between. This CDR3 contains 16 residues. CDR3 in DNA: TGTGCCAGCAGCCCTATTGACGGAGTCTCTGGAAACACCATATATTTT. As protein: CASSPIDGVSGNTIYF. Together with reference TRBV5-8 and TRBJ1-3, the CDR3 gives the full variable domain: EAGVTQSPTHLIKTRGQQATLRCSPISGHTSVYWYQQALGLGLQFLLWYDEGEERNRGNFPPRFSGRQFPNYSSELNVNALELEDSALYLCASSPIDGVSGNTIYFGEGSWLTVV.

In DNA, the CDR3 is TGCGCCAGCAGCCAAGATCCGGAGCGTGGAGAGACCCAGTACTTC. Protein product: CASSQDPERGETQYF. The rearrangement joins TRBV4-3 to TRBJ2-5; D not certain. With 0 bases removed from V and 4 bases from J, the gap between germline ends came to 12 bases. Germline lookup yields CDR1 LGHNA and CDR2 YSLEER. This CDR3 has 15 amino acids.

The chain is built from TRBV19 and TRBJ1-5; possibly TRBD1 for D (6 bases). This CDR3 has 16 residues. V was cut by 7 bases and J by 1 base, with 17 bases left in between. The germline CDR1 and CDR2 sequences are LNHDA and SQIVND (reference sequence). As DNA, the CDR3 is TGTGCCAGTATTTTACAGGGTGGAATGAGCAATCAGCCCCAGCATTTT. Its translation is CASILQGGMSNQPQHF.

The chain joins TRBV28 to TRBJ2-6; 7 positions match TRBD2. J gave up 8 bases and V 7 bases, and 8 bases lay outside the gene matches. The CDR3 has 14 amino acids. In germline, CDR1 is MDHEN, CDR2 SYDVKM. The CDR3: CASTTRGVPNVLTF. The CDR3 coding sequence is TGTGCCAGCACCACACGGGGGGTGCCCAACGTCCTGACTTTC. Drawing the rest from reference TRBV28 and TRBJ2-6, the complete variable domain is DVKVTQSSRYLVKRTGEKVFLECVQDMDHENMFWYRQDPGLGLRLIYFSYDVKMKEKGDIPEGYSVSREKKERFSLILESASTNQTSMYLCASTTRGVPNVLTFGAGSRLTVL.